The rows below give T cell receptor beta chains drawn from one sample of a study of blood T cell repertoires in COVID-19. The protocol was immunoSEQ multiplex PCR, while the TCRdb copy is restricted to in-frame clones and leaves out a portion. The sample has around 200,000 clones, 80% to 85% seen once. Sequenced material: peripheral blood. The receptor set was obtained from a woman between 70 and 85 years old with COVID-19, enrolled during active disease. Each CDR3 is given with its conserved first and last residue.

j_call v_call cdr3_aa
TRBJ2-1 TRBV19 CASSIEGSGRAHEQFF
TRBJ2-7 TRBV6-1 CASTRDRGLGEQYF
TRBJ1-6 TRBV28 CASNPRVLYNSPLHF
TRBJ1-4 TRBV6-5 CASSSSFNSNEKLFF
TRBJ1-2 TRBV30 CAWSRGYYGYTF
TRBJ2-1 TRBV12-3/TRBV12-4 CASTGQGDNEQFF
TRBJ1-5 TRBV29-1 CSGGGGKGQPQHF
TRBJ2-2 TRBV27 CASRTGPDTGELFF
TRBJ1-2 TRBV28 CASSSKAGRPYYGYTF
TRBJ1-4 TRBV3-1/TRBV3-2 CASSRSGGSEKLFF
TRBJ1-1 TRBV18 CASSLGQGDTEAFF
TRBJ2-1 TRBV7-9 CASSPKSGQAMNEQFF
TRBJ2-1 TRBV10-1 CASSNRGYNEQFF
TRBJ2-1 TRBV6-5 CASSPPGLAGGEQFF
TRBJ2-2 TRBV9 CASSVEEQDLELFF
TRBJ1-4 TRBV5-6 CASSSQDRGEKLFF
TRBJ1-1 TRBV4-2 CASSQEEATEAFF
TRBJ2-6 TRBV7-3 CASSPQGTGANVLTF
TRBJ1-1 TRBV27 CASSLITGNTEAFF
TRBJ2-1 TRBV10-3 CAITRDRGLNEQFF
TRBJ2-3 TRBV10-3 CATAEAGGPDTQYF
TRBJ2-1 TRBV29-1 CSVERLAGGPNEQFF
TRBJ2-7 TRBV5-1 CASSSSGSSYEQYF
TRBJ2-3 TRBV28 CASSSAGGPRTDTQYF
TRBJ2-3 TRBV7-2 CASRPRLAGTDTQYF
TRBJ1-2 TRBV10-3 CAISESEIYTF